This T cell receptor beta chain comes out of a study of monozygotic twins with inflammatory bowel disease. Broader study findings: Findings did not support one strong IBD-associated signal or clonotype.

About this clonotype itself: The target antigen is unknown.

For each CDR3 protein, TCRdb gives one entry from its re-call of the 5' RACE reads, without DNA. The table lists about 110,000 distinct CDR3 sequences, with under 15% in the top ten. The CDR3 is 15 amino acids. The germline V gene encodes CDR1 DFQATT and CDR2 SNEGSKA (reference sequence). The sequenced sample was blood. This TCR was sampled from a human donor with ulcerative colitis or Crohn's disease, or a healthy co-twin of an affected twin (not recorded which). The chain uses TRBV20-1 and TRBJ2-7; TCRdb lists TRBD1, though no DNA is available to test this call. CDR3: CSARVHTGGAYEQYF.